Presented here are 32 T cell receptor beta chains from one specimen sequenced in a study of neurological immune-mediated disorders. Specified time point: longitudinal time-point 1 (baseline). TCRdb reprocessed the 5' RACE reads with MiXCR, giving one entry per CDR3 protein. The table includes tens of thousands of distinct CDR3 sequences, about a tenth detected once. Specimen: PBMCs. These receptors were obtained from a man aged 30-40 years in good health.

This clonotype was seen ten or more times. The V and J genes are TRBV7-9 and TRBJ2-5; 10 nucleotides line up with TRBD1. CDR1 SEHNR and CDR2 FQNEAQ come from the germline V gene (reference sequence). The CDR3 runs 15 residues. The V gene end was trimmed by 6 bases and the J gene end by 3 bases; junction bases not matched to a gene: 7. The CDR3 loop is CASSSRTGGEETQYF. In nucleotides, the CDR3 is TGTGCCAGCAGTTCCCGGACAGGGGGTGAAGAGACCCAGTACTTC.

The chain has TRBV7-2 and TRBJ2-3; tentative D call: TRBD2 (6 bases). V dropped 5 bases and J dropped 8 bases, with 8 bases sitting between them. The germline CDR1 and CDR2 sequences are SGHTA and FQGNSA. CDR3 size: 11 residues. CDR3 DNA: TGTGCCAGCAGCACCGGGAGTACGCAGTATTTT. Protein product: CASSTGSTQYF. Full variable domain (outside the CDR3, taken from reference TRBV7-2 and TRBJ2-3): GAGVSQSPSNKVTEKGKDVELRCDPISGHTALYWYRQSLGQGLEFLIYFQGNSAPDKSGLPSDRFSAERTGGSVSTLTIQRTQQEDSAVYLCASSTGSTQYFGPGTRLTVL.

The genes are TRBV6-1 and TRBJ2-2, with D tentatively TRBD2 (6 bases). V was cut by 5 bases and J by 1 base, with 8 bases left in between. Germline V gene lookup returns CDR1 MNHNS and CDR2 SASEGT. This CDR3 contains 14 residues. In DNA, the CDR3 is TGTGCCAGCAGTCCTAGCGTGAACACCGGGGAGCTGTTTTTT. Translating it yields CASSPSVNTGELFF.

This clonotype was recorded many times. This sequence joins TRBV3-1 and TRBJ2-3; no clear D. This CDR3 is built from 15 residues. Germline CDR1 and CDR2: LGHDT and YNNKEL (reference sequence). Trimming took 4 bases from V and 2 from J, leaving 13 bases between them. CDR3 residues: CASSPAMKFTDTQYF. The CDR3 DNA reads TGTGCCAGCAGCCCAGCCATGAAATTCACAGATACGCAGTATTTT.

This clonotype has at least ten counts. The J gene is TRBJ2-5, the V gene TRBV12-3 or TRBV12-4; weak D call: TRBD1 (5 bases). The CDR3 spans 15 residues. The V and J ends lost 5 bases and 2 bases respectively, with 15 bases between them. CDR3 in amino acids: CASSRTRTGQETQYF. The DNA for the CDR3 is TGTGCCAGCAGTCGAACCCGAACAGGACAAGAGACCCAGTACTTC.

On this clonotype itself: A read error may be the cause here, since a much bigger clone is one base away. The CDR3 loop reads CASSVARISDEQFF. CDR3 nucleotide sequence: TGTGCCAGCAGCGTCGCCAGGATTTCGGATGAGCAGTTCTTC. The J gene is TRBJ2-1, the V gene TRBV11-2, with D unclear. Trimming left V 5 bases short and J 8 bases short, with 16 bases between. Germline CDR1 is SGHAT and CDR2 is FQNNGV. This CDR3 contains 14 residues.

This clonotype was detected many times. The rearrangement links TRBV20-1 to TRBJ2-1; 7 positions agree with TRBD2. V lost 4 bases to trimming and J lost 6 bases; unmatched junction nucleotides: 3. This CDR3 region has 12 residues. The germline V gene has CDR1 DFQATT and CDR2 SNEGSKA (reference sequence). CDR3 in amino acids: CSATGGGNEQFF. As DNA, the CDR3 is TGCAGTGCTACGGGCGGGGGCAATGAGCAGTTCTTC.

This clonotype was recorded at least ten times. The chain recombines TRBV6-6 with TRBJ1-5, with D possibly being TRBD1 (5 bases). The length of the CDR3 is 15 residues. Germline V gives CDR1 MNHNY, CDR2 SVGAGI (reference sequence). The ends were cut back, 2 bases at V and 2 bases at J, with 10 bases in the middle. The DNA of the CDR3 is TGTGCCAGCAGTTACGGAGGGGCTGGCAATCAGCCCCAGCATTTT. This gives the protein CASSYGGAGNQPQHF.

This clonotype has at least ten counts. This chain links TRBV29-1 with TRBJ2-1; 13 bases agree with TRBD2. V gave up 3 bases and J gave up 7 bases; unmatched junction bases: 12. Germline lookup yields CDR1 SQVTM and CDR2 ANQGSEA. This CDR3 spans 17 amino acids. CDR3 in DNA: TGCAGCGTTGATATGACTAGCGGGAGGAGTAGGTTTAATGAGCAGTTCTTC. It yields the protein CSVDMTSGRSRFNEQFF.

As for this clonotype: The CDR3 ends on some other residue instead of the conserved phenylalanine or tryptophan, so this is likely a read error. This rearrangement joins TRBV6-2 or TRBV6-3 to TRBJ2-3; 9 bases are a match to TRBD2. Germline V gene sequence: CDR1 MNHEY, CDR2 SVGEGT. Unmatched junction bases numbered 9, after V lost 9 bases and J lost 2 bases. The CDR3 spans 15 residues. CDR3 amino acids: CASSGLAHTTDTQYL. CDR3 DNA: TGTGCCAGTAGCGGACTAGCGCATACCACAGATACGCAGTATTTG.

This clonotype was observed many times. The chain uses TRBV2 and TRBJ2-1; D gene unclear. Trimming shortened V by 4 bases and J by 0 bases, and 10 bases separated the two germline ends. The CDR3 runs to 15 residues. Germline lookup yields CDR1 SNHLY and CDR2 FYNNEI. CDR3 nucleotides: TGTGCCAGCAGTGGCGACAAGAGCTCCTACAATGAGCAGTTCTTC. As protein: CASSGDKSSYNEQFF.

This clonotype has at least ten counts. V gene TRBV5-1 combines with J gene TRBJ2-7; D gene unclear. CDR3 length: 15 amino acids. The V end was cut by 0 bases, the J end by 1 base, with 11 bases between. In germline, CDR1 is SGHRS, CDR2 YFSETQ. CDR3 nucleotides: TGCGCCAGCAGCTTGGGCTCGGACGGATCCTACGAGCAGTACTTC. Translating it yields CASSLGSDGSYEQYF.

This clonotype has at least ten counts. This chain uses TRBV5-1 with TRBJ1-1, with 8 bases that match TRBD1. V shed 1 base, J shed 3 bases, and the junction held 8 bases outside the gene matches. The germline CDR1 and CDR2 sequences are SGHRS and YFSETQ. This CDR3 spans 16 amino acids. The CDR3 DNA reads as TGCGCCAGCAGCTTGCGGCCAGGGGGCGTCGACACTGAAGCTTTCTTT. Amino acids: CASSLRPGGVDTEAFF.

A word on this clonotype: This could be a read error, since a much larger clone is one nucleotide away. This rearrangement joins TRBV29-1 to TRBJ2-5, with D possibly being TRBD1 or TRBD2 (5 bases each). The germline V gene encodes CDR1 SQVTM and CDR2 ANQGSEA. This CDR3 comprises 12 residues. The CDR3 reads CIEGILRETQYF. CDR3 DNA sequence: TGCATCGAGGGGATCCTGCGAGAGACCCAGTACTTC.

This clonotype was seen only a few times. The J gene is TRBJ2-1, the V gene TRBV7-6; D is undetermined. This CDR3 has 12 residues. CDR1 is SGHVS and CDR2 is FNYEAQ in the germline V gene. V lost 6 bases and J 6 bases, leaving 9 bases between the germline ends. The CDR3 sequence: CASRGFVNEQFF. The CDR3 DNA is TGTGCCAGCAGGGGTTTTGTCAATGAGCAGTTCTTC.

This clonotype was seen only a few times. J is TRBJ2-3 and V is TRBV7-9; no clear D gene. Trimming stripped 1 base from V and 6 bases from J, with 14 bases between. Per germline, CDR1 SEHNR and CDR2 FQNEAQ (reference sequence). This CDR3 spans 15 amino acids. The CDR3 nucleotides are TGTGCCAGCAGCTTAGTAGGAATGGGAAGGGATACGCAGTATTTT. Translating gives CASSLVGMGRDTQYF. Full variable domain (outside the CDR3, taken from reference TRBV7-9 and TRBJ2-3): DTGVSQNPRHKITKRGQNVTFRCDPISEHNRLYWYRQTLGQGPEFLTYFQNEAQLEKSRLLSDRFSAERPKGSFSTLEIQRTEQGDSAMYLCASSLVGMGRDTQYFGPGTRLTVL.

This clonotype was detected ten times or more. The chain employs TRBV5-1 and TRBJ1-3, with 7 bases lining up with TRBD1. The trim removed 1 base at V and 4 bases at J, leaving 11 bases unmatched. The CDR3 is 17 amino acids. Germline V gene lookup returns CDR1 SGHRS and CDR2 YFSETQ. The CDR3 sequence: CASSLFETGFFGNTIYF. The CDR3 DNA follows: TGCGCCAGCAGCTTGTTTGAGACAGGGTTCTTCGGAAACACCATATATTTT.

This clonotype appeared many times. The chain's CDR3 is CASSPLIAGVNTDTQYF. CDR3 in DNA: TGTGCCAGCAGTCCTTTAATAGCGGGAGTGAACACAGATACGCAGTATTTT. The gene calls are TRBV5-6 and TRBJ2-3, with 9 bases aligning to TRBD2. Germline V lookup: CDR1 SGHDT, CDR2 YYEEEE. J was trimmed by 2 bases and V by 5 bases; bases with no gene match: 12. The CDR3 loop spans 17 amino acids.

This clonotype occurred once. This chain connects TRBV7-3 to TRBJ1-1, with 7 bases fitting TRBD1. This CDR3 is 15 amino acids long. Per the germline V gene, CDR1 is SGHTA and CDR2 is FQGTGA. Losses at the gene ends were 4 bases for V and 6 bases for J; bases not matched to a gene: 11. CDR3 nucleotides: TGTGCCAGCAGCTCCCAAGACAGGGCGGGTGCTGAAGCTTTCTTT. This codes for CASSSQDRAGAEAFF.

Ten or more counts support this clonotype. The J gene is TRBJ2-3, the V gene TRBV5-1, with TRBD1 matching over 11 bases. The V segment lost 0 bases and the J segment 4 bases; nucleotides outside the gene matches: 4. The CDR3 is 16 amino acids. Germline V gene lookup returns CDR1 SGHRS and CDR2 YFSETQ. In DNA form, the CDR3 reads TGCGCCAGCAGCTTGGTGGGACAGGGGGGAGCAGATACGCAGTATTTT. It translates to CASSLVGQGGADTQYF.

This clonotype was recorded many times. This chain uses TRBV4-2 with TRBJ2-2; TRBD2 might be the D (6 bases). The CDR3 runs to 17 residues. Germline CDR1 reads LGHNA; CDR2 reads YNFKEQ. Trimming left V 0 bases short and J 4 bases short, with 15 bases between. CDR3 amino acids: CASSQDTRGSGTGELFF. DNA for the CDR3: TGTGCCAGCAGCCAAGATACTCGGGGGTCGGGCACCGGGGAGCTGTTTTTT.

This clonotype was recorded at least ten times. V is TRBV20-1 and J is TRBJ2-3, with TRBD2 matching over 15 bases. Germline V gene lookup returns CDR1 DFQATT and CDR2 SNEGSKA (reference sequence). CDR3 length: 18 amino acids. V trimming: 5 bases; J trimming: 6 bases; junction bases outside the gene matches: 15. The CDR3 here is CSAFGLAGGQGGQDTQYF. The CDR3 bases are TGCAGTGCTTTTGGACTAGCGGGAGGGCAGGGGGGCCAGGATACGCAGTATTTT.

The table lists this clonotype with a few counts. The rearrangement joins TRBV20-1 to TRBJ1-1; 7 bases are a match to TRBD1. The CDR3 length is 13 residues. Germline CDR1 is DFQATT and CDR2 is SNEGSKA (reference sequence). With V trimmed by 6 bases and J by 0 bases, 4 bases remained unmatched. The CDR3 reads CSASGTVNTEAFF. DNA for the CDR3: TGCAGTGCCTCCGGGACAGTGAACACTGAAGCTTTCTTT.

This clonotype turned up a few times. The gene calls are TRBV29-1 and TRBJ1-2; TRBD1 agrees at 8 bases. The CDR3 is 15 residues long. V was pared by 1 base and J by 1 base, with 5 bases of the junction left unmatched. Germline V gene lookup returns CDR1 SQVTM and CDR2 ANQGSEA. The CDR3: CSVEADRALNYGYTF. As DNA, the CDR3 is TGCAGCGTTGAAGCGGACAGGGCCCTTAACTATGGCTACACCTTC.

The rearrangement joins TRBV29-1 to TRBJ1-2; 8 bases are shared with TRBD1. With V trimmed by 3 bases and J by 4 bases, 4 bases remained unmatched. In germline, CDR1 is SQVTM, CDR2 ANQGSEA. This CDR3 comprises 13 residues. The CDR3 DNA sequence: TGCAGCGTTGAGACAGGGGAAGTCTATGGCTACACCTTC. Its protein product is CSVETGEVYGYTF.

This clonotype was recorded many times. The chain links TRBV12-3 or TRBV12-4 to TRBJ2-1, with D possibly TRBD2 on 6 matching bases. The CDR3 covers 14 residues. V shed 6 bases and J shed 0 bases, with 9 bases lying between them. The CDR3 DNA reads TGTGCCAGCAGCTCTAGCGTCTCCTACAATGAGCAGTTCTTC. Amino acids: CASSSSVSYNEQFF.

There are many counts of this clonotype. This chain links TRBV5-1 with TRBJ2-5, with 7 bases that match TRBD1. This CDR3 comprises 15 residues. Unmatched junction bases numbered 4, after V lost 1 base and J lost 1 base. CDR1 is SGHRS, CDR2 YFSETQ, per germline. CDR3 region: CASSLMGQRQETQYF. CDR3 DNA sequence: TGCGCCAGCAGCTTGATGGGACAGCGCCAAGAGACCCAGTACTTC.

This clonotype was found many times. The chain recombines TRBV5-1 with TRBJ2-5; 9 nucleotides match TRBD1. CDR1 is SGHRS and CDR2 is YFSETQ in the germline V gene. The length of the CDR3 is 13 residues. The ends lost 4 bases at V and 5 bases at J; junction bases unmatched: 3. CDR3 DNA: TGCGCCAGCAGCGACGGACAGGGGGAGACCCAGTACTTC. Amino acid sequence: CASSDGQGETQYF.

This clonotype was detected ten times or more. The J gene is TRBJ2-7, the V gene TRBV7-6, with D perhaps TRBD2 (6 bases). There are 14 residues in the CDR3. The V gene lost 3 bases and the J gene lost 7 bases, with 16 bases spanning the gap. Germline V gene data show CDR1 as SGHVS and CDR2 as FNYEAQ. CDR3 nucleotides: TGTGCCAGCAGCTTGGGACTGCAAGAATCAGAGCAGTACTTC. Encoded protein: CASSLGLQESEQYF.

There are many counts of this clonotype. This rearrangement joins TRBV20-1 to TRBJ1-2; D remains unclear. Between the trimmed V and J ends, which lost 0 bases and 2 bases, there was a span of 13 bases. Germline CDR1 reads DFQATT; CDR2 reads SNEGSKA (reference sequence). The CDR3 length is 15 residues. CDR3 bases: TGCAGTGCTAGAGATATAAGAATCTCGAACTATGGCTACACCTTC. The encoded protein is CSARDIRISNYGYTF.

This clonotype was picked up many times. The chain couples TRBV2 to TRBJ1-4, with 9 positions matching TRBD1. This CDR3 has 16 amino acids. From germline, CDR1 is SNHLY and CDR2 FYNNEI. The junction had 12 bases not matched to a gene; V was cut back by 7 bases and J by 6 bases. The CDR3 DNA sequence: TGTGCCAGCACATCTTGGGACAGGGAATTAGATGAAAAACTGTTTTTT. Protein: CASTSWDRELDEKLFF.

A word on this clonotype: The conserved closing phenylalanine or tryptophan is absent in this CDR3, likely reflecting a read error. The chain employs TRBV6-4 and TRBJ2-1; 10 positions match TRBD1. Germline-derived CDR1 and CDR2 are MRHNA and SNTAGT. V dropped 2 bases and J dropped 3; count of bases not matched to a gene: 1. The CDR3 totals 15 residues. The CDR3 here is CASSDGTGDYNEQFL. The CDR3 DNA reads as TGTGCCAGCAGTGACGGGACAGGGGACTACAATGAGCAGTTCCTC.